Below, 9 T cell receptor beta chains from the same sample are listed, as sequenced in a study of blood T cell repertoires in COVID-19. Method: immunoSEQ multiplex PCR; TCRdb's copy keeps in-frame clones and lacks some. The table has some 30,000 clones, approximately 84% seen once. Sequenced: peripheral blood. These TCRs come from a man older than 75 with active COVID-19.

The sample holds a few counts of this clone. The chain combines TRBV29-1 with TRBJ2-7; 10 nucleotides line up with TRBD2. There are 16 residues in the CDR3. Per germline, CDR1 SQVTM and CDR2 ANQGSEA. The trim removed 0 bases at V and 3 bases at J, leaving 8 bases unmatched. CDR3 DNA: TGCAGCGTTGAAGAAACGGCTAGCGGGGGTGACTACGAGCAGTACTTC. Encoded protein: CSVEETASGGDYEQYF.

This chain joins TRBV5-4 and TRBJ2-5, with D possibly matching TRBD2 (6 bases). V shed 0 bases and J shed 2 bases, with 11 bases lying between them. CDR1 and CDR2 from the germline V gene are SGHNT and YYREEE (reference sequence). The CDR3 is made up of 15 amino acids. The CDR3 region is CASSLVGGTQETQYF. CDR3 nucleotides: TGTGCCAGCAGCTTGGTCGGGGGAACACAAGAGACCCAGTACTTC.

The CDR3 is CASKMNRAGSPLHF. In DNA form, the CDR3 reads TGTGCCAGCAAAATGAACAGGGCAGGCTCACCCCTCCACTTT. The chain is built from TRBV2 and TRBJ1-6; a possible D gene is TRBD1 (6 bases). V lost 7 bases and J lost 10, with 17 bases in between. This CDR3 has 14 amino acids. Germline CDR1 SNHLY, CDR2 FYNNEI.

The chain is built from TRBV5-1 and TRBJ1-2; tentative D call: TRBD1 (5 bases). The V gene lost 2 bases and the J gene lost 4 bases, with 15 bases spanning the gap. Germline CDR1 reads SGHRS; CDR2 reads YFSETQ. The CDR3 is 15 residues long. In nucleotides, the CDR3 is TGCGCCAGCAGCTTCGGCAGGGCTGGCGGCTATGGCTACACCTTC. Its translation is CASSFGRAGGYGYTF. Full variable domain (missing parts from reference TRBV5-1 and TRBJ1-2): KAGVTQTPRYLIKTRGQQVTLSCSPISGHRSVSWYQQTPGQGLQFLFEYFSETQRNKGNFPGRFSGRQFSNSRSEMNVSTLELGDSALYLCASSFGRAGGYGYTFGSGTRLTVV.

The chain is built from TRBV16 and TRBJ2-3; D is unclear. V gave up 0 bases and J gave up 1 base, with 14 bases separating them. The length of the CDR3 is 17 residues. Germline values: CDR1 KGHSY, CDR2 FQNENV. The CDR3 sequence: CASSQSGRNSRTDTQYF. CDR3 DNA sequence: TGTGCCAGCAGCCAATCTGGCAGGAATTCACGCACAGATACGCAGTATTTT.

The V gene is TRBV5-6, the J gene TRBJ2-5; 7 bases agree with TRBD2. In germline, CDR1 is SGHDT, CDR2 YYEEEE. V was pared by 1 base and J by 5 bases, with 11 bases of the junction left unmatched. This CDR3 region has 16 residues. The DNA for the CDR3 is TGTGCCAGCAGCTTGACAACGACCGGGGGGATGGAGACCCAGTACTTC. This translates into CASSLTTTGGMETQYF.

In its sample, this clone was seen a few times. The chain uses TRBV9 and TRBJ2-3; maybe TRBD2 (5 bases). The CDR3 length is 15 residues. In germline, CDR1 is SGDLS, CDR2 YYNGEE. V lost 0 bases to trimming and J lost 1 base, with 9 bases between them. The CDR3 DNA follows: TGTGCCAGCAGCGTAGGCCTAGCCCGCACAGATACGCAGTATTTT. This gives the protein CASSVGLARTDTQYF.

This chain connects TRBV6-5 to TRBJ2-2, with D perhaps matching TRBD2 (5 bases). Trimming left V 6 bases short and J 0 bases short, with 8 bases between. This CDR3 contains 14 residues. Per the germline V gene, CDR1 is MNHEY and CDR2 is SVGAGI. This CDR3 reads CASRPGSNTGELFF. As DNA, the CDR3 is TGTGCCAGCAGACCGGGGTCGAACACCGGGGAGCTGTTTTTT.

The chain combines TRBV6-1 with TRBJ1-5; TRBD1 might be the D (5 bases). V lost 0 bases to trimming and J lost 3 bases, with 15 bases between them. Germline CDR1 MNHNS, CDR2 SASEGT. This CDR3 region has 17 residues. The CDR3 sequence: CASSEAAAGVFNQPQHF. The CDR3 DNA reads as TGTGCCAGCAGTGAAGCCGCGGCGGGGGTCTTCAATCAGCCCCAGCATTTT.